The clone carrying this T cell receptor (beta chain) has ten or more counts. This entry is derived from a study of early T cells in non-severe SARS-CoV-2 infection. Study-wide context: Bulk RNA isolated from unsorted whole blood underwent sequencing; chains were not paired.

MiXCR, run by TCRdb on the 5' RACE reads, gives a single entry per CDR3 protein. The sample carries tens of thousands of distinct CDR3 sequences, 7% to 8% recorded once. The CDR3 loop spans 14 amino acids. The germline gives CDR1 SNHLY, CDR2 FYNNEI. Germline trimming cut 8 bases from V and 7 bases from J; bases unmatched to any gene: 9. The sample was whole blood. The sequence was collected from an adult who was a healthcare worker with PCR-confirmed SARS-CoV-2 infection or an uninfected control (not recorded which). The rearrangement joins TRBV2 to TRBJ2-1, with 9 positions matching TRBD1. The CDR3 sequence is CASLGDRVTNEQFF. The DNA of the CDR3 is TGTGCCAGCCTAGGGGACAGGGTAACGAATGAGCAGTTCTTC.